The 17 T cell receptor beta chains below come from one sample, sequenced in a study of cytomegalovirus exposure and HLA in healthy donors. Here immunoSEQ multiplex PCR was the method, and the copy in TCRdb shows in-frame clones only, minus some. This table holds about 190,000 clones, 86% found once. The sample consisted of PBMCs. The receptor source for this set is a woman under 30 in good health and CMV-seronegative.

The rearrangement links TRBV11-2 to TRBJ1-3, with D hard to call. The length of the CDR3 is 13 residues. Germline values: CDR1 SGHAT, CDR2 FQNNGV. With 1 base removed from V and 7 bases from J, the gap between germline ends came to 8 bases. The CDR3 bases are TGTGCCAGCAGCTTAGGATTTCGGAACACCATATATTTT. Encoded protein: CASSLGFRNTIYF.

This chain uses TRBV5-4 with TRBJ1-2; the match to TRBD1 covers 10 bases. Germline V gene data show CDR1 as SGHNT and CDR2 as YYREEE (reference sequence). The CDR3 has 18 residues. The V and J ends lost 5 bases and 4 bases, in that order; junction bases with no gene match: 17. The CDR3 here is CASSSATTRRDRGYGYTF. CDR3 nucleotides: TGTGCCAGCAGTTCTGCAACGACACGACGGGACAGGGGCTATGGCTACACCTTC.

This clone has just one count. The V gene is TRBV19, the J gene TRBJ2-3; 10 bases agree with TRBD2. CDR3 length: 15 residues. CDR1 LNHDA and CDR2 SQIVND come from the germline V gene (reference sequence). Trimming took 3 bases from V and 0 from J; bases not matched to a gene: 0. The CDR3 DNA is TGTGCCAGTAGTATGACTAGCGGGAGCACAGATACGCAGTATTTT. Its protein product is CASSMTSGSTDTQYF.

The chain combines TRBV4-1 with TRBJ2-2; 9 bases match TRBD1. Germline lookup yields CDR1 MGHRA and CDR2 YSYEKL. The CDR3 loop spans 15 amino acids. V lost 4 bases to trimming and J lost 1 base; unmatched junction nucleotides: 1. The CDR3 nucleotides are TGCGCCAGCAGCCCGGGACAGGGGAACACCGGGGAGCTGTTTTTT. Protein product: CASSPGQGNTGELFF.

This clone occurred once. J is TRBJ1-5 and V is TRBV30; D possibly corresponds to TRBD1 (5 bases). V lost 2 bases and J lost 7, with 12 bases in between. Looked up from germline, CDR1 is GTSNPN and CDR2 is SVGIG (reference sequence). The CDR3 length is 13 residues. The chain's CDR3 is CAWSLQGLQPQHF. The CDR3 nucleotides read TGTGCCTGGAGTCTTCAGGGTCTCCAGCCCCAGCATTTT. The whole variable domain, filled in from reference TRBV30 and TRBJ1-5, reads SQTIHQWPATLVQPVGSPLSLECTVEGTSNPNLYWYRQAAGRGLQLLFYSVGIGQISSEVPQNLSASRPQDRQFILSSKKLLLSDSGFYLCAWSLQGLQPQHFGDGTRLSIL.

The rearrangement links TRBV28 to TRBJ1-1; D unclear. This CDR3 spans 15 amino acids. V dropped 2 bases and J dropped 4 bases, with 14 bases sitting between them. Germline CDR1 MDHEN, CDR2 SYDVKM. CDR3 region: CASSLERVAGTEAFF. In DNA, the CDR3 is TGTGCCAGCAGTTTAGAGAGGGTGGCCGGCACTGAAGCTTTCTTT.

This chain uses TRBV4-1 with TRBJ2-2; 10 nucleotides agree with TRBD2. J gave up 3 bases and V 7 bases, and 14 bases lay outside the gene matches. Germline V lookup: CDR1 MGHRA, CDR2 YSYEKL. The CDR3 covers 18 residues. CDR3 sequence (DNA): TGCGCCAGCACGATCAGCGGGGGGGCCGGGCACGACACCGGGGAGCTGTTTTTT. Encoded protein: CASTISGGAGHDTGELFF.

This chain uses TRBV5-1 with TRBJ2-3; TRBD2 aligns across 12 bases. The CDR3 is 15 residues long. V gave up 0 bases and J gave up 5 bases; unmatched junction bases: 1. Looked up from germline, CDR1 is SGHRS and CDR2 is YFSETQ. CDR3 sequence (DNA): TGCGCCAGCAGCTTGGCACTAGCGGGGGGAGATACGCAGTATTTT. It codes for CASSLALAGGDTQYF.

This clone was seen a handful of times. The rearrangement uses TRBV2 and TRBJ1-2, with TRBD1 matching over 8 bases. Unmatched junction bases numbered 4, after V lost 7 bases and J lost 6 bases. Germline V gives CDR1 SNHLY, CDR2 FYNNEI. CDR3 length: 12 residues. CDR3 sequence reads: CASNPGGDGYTF. The DNA for the CDR3 is TGTGCCAGCAACCCAGGGGGCGATGGCTACACCTTC.

In this sample, this clone turned up once. This chain links TRBV5-4 with TRBJ1-4; perhaps TRBD1 as D (5 bases). The CDR3 has 13 residues. The ends were cut back, 4 bases at V and 7 bases at J, with 11 bases in the middle. The germline V gene has CDR1 SGHNT and CDR2 YYREEE (reference sequence). The CDR3, as DNA: TGTGCCAGCAGCGCTCAGGGTACTGAAAAACTGTTTTTT. This codes for CASSAQGTEKLFF. Combining the CDR3 with reference TRBV5-4 and TRBJ1-4 gives the whole variable domain ETGVTQSPTHLIKTRGQQVTLRCSSQSGHNTVSWYQQALGQGPQFIFQYYREEENGRGNFPPRFSGLQFPNYSSELNVNALELDDSALYLCASSAQGTEKLFFGSGTQLSVL.

The chain uses TRBV4-2 and TRBJ2-2, with 12 positions matching TRBD2. V lost 4 bases and J lost 5; bases outside the gene matches: 11. From germline, CDR1 is LGHNA and CDR2 YNFKEQ. The CDR3 is made up of 18 amino acids. The CDR3 DNA is TGTGCCAGCAGCCTCAGGGCGCTAGCGGGGGGGCTAACCGGGGAGCTGTTTTTT. Protein product: CASSLRALAGGLTGELFF.

This rearrangement joins TRBV29-1 to TRBJ1-2, with D uncertain. Between the trimmed V and J ends, which lost 7 bases and 6 bases, there was a span of 24 bases. The germline CDR1 and CDR2 sequences are SQVTM and ANQGSEA. CDR3 length: 15 amino acids. Here the CDR3 reads CSGGPRHLQVDGYTF. The DNA of the CDR3 is TGCAGCGGCGGCCCGCGGCACCTTCAAGTAGATGGCTACACCTTC.

The chain is built from TRBV29-1 and TRBJ2-3; TRBD2 matches 12 bases. The J segment lost 0 bases and the V segment lost 8 bases, leaving 9 bases of the junction unmatched. CDR3 size: 16 residues. CDR1 is SQVTM, CDR2 ANQGSEA, per germline. CDR3 DNA sequence: TGCAGCAAGGCCCCCGGGACTAGCGGGAGCACAGATACGCAGTATTTT. Encoded protein: CSKAPGTSGSTDTQYF.

This sequence joins TRBV2 and TRBJ2-1; 7 bases are shared with TRBD2. Germline V gives CDR1 SNHLY, CDR2 FYNNEI. V dropped 4 bases and J dropped 5; count of bases not matched to a gene: 8. The CDR3 covers 15 residues. The CDR3 DNA is TGTGCCAGCAGTGTCCCCCAGGGACTAAACAATGAGCAGTTCTTC. As protein: CASSVPQGLNNEQFF.

V and J are TRBV4-1 and TRBJ1-5; possibly TRBD1 for D (6 bases). The CDR3 is made up of 17 amino acids. The V gene's germline CDR1 is MGHRA and CDR2 YSYEKL. V was cut by 0 bases and J by 5 bases, with 17 bases left in between. CDR3 sequence: CASSQDRGALGDQPQHF. Here the CDR3 DNA reads TGCGCCAGCAGCCAAGATCGGGGGGCCCTGGGTGATCAGCCCCAGCATTTT.

The genes are TRBV27 and TRBJ1-1, with 7 bases lining up with TRBD1. Germline V gene lookup returns CDR1 MNHEY and CDR2 SMNVEV (reference sequence). The CDR3 consists of 13 residues. V shed 1 base and J 6 bases; nucleotides not matched to a gene: 2. The CDR3, as DNA: TGTGCCAGCAGTTTATTGAGGGGGCCTGAAGCTTTCTTT. Residues: CASSLLRGPEAFF.

The chain joins TRBV7-2 to TRBJ2-7, with 9 bases aligning to TRBD2. V lost 5 bases and J lost 0; bases outside the gene matches: 5. The CDR3 has 15 amino acids. Germline assignment: CDR1 SGHTA and CDR2 FQGNSA. The DNA for the CDR3 is TGTGCCAGCAGCACGACTAGCGGTAGCTCCTACGAGCAGTACTTC. This sequence encodes CASSTTSGSSYEQYF.